The 19 T cell receptor beta chains below come from one sample, sequenced in a study of identical twins. TCRdb fed the 5' RACE reads into MiXCR, producing one record per CDR3 protein. The table lists some 660,000 distinct CDR3 sequences, around 8.6% of them singletons. This sample was also put to use in a study of yellow fever vaccine responses in identical twins.

The material sequenced was PBMCs. These receptors all stem from a woman aged 18-29 years in good health.

CDR3: CSATLDNEQFF. The CDR3 DNA follows: TGCAGCGCAACCCTAGACAATGAGCAGTTCTTC. This chain uses TRBV29-1 with TRBJ2-1; D is ambiguous. The length of the CDR3 is 11 residues. Between the trimmed V and J ends, which lost 7 bases and 5 bases, there was a span of 9 bases. The germline CDR1 and CDR2 sequences are SQVTM and ANQGSEA.

The CDR3 DNA is TGTGCCAGCAGTGATTCACGGACAGGGTGGTCCTACGAGCAGTACTTC. It yields the protein CASSDSRTGWSYEQYF. The chain recombines TRBV25-1 with TRBJ2-7; 8 bases are shared with TRBD1. The CDR3 has 16 amino acids. CDR1 MGHDK and CDR2 SYGVNS come from the germline V gene. J was trimmed by 1 base and V by 3 bases; bases with no gene match: 8.

This clonotype was recorded a few times. The chain employs TRBV7-9 and TRBJ2-7; D possibly matches TRBD1 or TRBD2 (6 bases each). The CDR3 consists of 13 residues. The V end was cut by 7 bases, the J end by 3 bases, with 13 bases between. Germline V lookup: CDR1 SEHNR, CDR2 FQNEAQ (reference sequence). The CDR3 protein is CASISKGGYEQYF. The CDR3 region has the DNA TGTGCCAGCATCTCGAAGGGGGGCTACGAGCAGTACTTC.

This clonotype occurred a few times. The V call is TRBV11-3, the J call TRBJ2-3, with TRBD2 matching over 10 bases. Trimming cost V 4 bases and J 1 base; bases outside gene matches: 8. CDR1 SGHNT and CDR2 YENEEA come from the germline V gene. The CDR3 contains 17 residues. The CDR3 region is CASSSKAGGRGTDTQYF. CDR3 in DNA: TGTGCCAGCAGCTCAAAAGCGGGGGGGCGGGGCACAGATACGCAGTATTTT.

The chain couples TRBV7-2 to TRBJ2-7, with D unresolved. With 1 base removed from V and 1 base from J, the gap between germline ends came to 11 bases. CDR1 is SGHTA and CDR2 is FQGNSA in the germline V gene. CDR3 size: 15 residues. The CDR3: CASSLEGTLSYEQYF. The CDR3 DNA reads as TGTGCCAGCAGCTTAGAGGGAACCCTTTCCTACGAGCAGTACTTC.

In its sample, this clonotype was seen a few times. The chain joins TRBV6-1 to TRBJ2-1, with TRBD2 identical over 9 bases. There are 14 residues in the CDR3. V lost 6 bases and J lost 8; bases outside the gene matches: 8. Germline assignment: CDR1 MNHNS and CDR2 SASEGT. This chain's CDR3 is CASRRASGVDEQFF. In DNA form, the CDR3 reads TGTGCCAGCAGGCGGGCTAGCGGGGTGGATGAGCAGTTCTTC.

The V call is TRBV12-2, the J call TRBJ2-2; the table's D call, TRBD1, has no DNA check behind it. TRBV12-2 is reported as a pseudogene. The CDR3 runs 18 residues. The CDR3 DNA follows: TGTGCAAGTCGCTTACCGCGGGACAGGGTTTTGTTCACCGGGGAGCTGTTTTTT. It is translated as CASRLPRDRVLFTGELFF.

In its sample, this clonotype was seen many times. This chain links TRBV12-3 or TRBV12-4 with TRBJ2-4; 7 bases map to TRBD1. The CDR3 contains 15 residues. The junction had 1 base not matched to a gene; V was cut back by 2 bases and J by 0 bases. CDR3 residues: CASSLKGAAKNIQYF. CDR3 bases: TGTGCCAGCAGTTTAAAGGGGGCAGCCAAAAACATTCAGTACTTC.

The chain uses TRBV3-1 and TRBJ2-1; either TRBD1 or TRBD2 may supply D (6 bases each). With 1 base removed from V and 4 bases from J, the gap between germline ends came to 14 bases. The CDR3 extends over 16 amino acids. CDR1 is LGHDT and CDR2 is YNNKEL in the germline V gene (reference sequence). The CDR3 DNA reads as TGTGCCAGCAGCCAAGGGGGGGCCTTAGGATACAATGAGCAGTTCTTC. It specifies CASSQGGALGYNEQFF.

This clonotype has only a few counts. The chain couples TRBV7-8 to TRBJ2-7; D unclear. V gave up 3 bases and J gave up 4 bases, with 16 bases separating them. Germline V gives CDR1 SGHVS, CDR2 FQNEAQ. The CDR3 contains 15 residues. The CDR3 is CASSFRQGSAYEQYF. CDR3 bases: TGTGCCAGCAGCTTCAGACAAGGATCGGCTTACGAGCAGTACTTC.

This clonotype was counted ten times or more. This chain uses TRBV28 with TRBJ2-1; 12 nucleotides agree with TRBD2. There are 14 residues in the CDR3. After removal of 5 bases from V and 11 bases from J, the junction contained 7 bases not matched to a gene. Germline lookup yields CDR1 MDHEN and CDR2 SYDVKM. The CDR3 coding sequence is TGTGCCAGCAGTCAGACTAGCGGGAGATTTAAGCAGTTCTTC. Its protein product is CASSQTSGRFKQFF.

This sequence joins TRBV7-9 and TRBJ2-7; D uncertain. V gave up 7 bases and J gave up 3 bases, with 19 bases separating them. Germline V gene sequence: CDR1 SEHNR, CDR2 FQNEAQ (reference sequence). This CDR3 has 15 residues. CDR3 bases: TGTGCCAGCACCCAAGAAGCGACGGATTACTACGAGCAGTACTTC. Translating gives CASTQEATDYYEQYF.

This clonotype occurred a few times. The V call is TRBV20-1, the J call TRBJ2-7, with a weak D call TRBD2 (6 bases). Germline V gene sequence: CDR1 DFQATT, CDR2 SNEGSKA (reference sequence). Trimming stripped 6 bases from V and 2 bases from J, with 11 bases between. The CDR3 is 12 residues long. CDR3 in amino acids: CSAPGLPYEQYF. The CDR3 region has the DNA TGCAGTGCCCCGGGACTGCCCTACGAGCAGTACTTC.

This clonotype showed up many times. This sequence joins TRBV5-1 and TRBJ2-7; D might be TRBD1 (6 bases). The CDR3 runs 15 residues. Germline V gene sequence: CDR1 SGHRS, CDR2 YFSETQ. The germline V and J ends were trimmed by 4 bases and 5 bases, with 19 bases remaining between them. The CDR3, as DNA: TGCGCCAGCAGCCCCTTGTCCCCGGGGACACACGAGCAGTACTTC. Translation: CASSPLSPGTHEQYF.

This clonotype was seen only a few times. J is TRBJ2-1 and V is TRBV5-1, with TRBD2 matching 13 bases. The V segment lost 5 bases and the J segment 9 bases; nucleotides outside the gene matches: 8. The germline gives CDR1 SGHRS, CDR2 YFSETQ. The CDR3 extends over 15 amino acids. The CDR3 DNA reads as TGCGCCAGCAGATGGACTAGCGGGGGTGAAAGTGAGCAGTTCTTC. Amino acid sequence: CASRWTSGGESEQFF.

This clonotype was counted a few times. The chain employs TRBV24-1 and TRBJ2-7; D possibly corresponds to TRBD1 (6 bases). Germline CDR1 KGHDR, CDR2 SFDVKD. The CDR3 is made up of 13 amino acids. V was clipped by 6 bases and J by 0 bases, with 8 bases between them. CDR3 bases: TGTGCCACCAGTACAGGGCCCTCCTACGAGCAGTACTTC. It encodes CATSTGPSYEQYF.

A few counts support this clonotype. The V gene is TRBV7-6, the J gene TRBJ2-2; 14 bases match TRBD2. CDR3 size: 17 residues. The trim removed 4 bases at V and 7 bases at J, leaving 8 bases unmatched. Germline-derived CDR1 and CDR2 are SGHVS and FNYEAQ. The DNA of the CDR3 is TGTGCCAGCAGCTCCCCGGGACTAGCGGGAGTAAGCGGGGAGCTGTTTTTT. Translating it yields CASSSPGLAGVSGELFF.

This chain links TRBV3-1 with TRBJ2-7; tentatively, D is TRBD1 (6 bases). Germline loops: CDR1 LGHDT, CDR2 YNNKEL (reference sequence). The V gene lost 5 bases and the J gene lost 9 bases, with 20 bases spanning the gap. The CDR3 is 14 residues long. DNA for the CDR3: TGTGCCAGCAGCTCCCAGGGGACCCAAAGTGGGCAGTACTTC. Amino acids: CASSSQGTQSGQYF.

This clonotype was observed a few times. The J gene is TRBJ1-5, the V gene TRBV2; no definite D call. CDR1 SNHLY and CDR2 FYNNEI come from the germline V gene. The V end was cut by 2 bases, the J end by 6 bases, with 11 bases between. This CDR3 region has 14 residues. The CDR3 loop reads CASSEWRGGQPQHF. The CDR3 DNA reads as TGTGCCAGCAGTGAATGGCGGGGAGGTCAGCCCCAGCATTTT.